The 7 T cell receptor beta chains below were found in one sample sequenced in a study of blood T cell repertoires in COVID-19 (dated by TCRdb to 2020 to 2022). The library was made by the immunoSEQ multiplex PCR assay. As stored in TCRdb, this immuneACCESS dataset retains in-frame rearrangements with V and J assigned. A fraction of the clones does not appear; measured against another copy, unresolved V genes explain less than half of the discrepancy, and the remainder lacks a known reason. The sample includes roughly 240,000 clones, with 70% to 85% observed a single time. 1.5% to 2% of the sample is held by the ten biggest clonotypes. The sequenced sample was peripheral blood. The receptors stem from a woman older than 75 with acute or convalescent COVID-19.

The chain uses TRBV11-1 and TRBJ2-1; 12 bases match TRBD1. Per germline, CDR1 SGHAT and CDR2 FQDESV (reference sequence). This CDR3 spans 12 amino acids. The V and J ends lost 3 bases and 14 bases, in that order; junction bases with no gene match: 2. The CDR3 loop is CASSLGQGAKFF. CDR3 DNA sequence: TGTGCCAGCAGCTTGGGACAGGGGGCGAAGTTCTTC.

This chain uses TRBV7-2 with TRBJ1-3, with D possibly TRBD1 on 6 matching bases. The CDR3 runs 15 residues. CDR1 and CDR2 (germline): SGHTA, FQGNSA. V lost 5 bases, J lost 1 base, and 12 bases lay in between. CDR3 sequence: CASSIQGFSGNTIYF. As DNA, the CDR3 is TGTGCCAGCAGCATACAGGGTTTTTCTGGAAACACCATATATTTT.

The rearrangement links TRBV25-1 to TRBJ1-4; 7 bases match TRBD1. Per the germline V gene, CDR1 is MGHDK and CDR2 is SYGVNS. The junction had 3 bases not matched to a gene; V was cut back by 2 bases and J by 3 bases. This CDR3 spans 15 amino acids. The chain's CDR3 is CASSEDRVSNEKLFF. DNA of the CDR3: TGTGCCAGCAGTGAAGACAGGGTCTCTAATGAAAAACTGTTTTTT.

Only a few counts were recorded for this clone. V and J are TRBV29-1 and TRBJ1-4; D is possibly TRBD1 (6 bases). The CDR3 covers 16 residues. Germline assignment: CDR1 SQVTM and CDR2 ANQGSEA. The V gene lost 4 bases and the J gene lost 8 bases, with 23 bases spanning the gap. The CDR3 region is CSVVVSSSGAQEKLFF. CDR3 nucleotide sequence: TGCAGCGTTGTAGTAAGTTCGTCAGGGGCACAGGAAAAACTGTTTTTT.

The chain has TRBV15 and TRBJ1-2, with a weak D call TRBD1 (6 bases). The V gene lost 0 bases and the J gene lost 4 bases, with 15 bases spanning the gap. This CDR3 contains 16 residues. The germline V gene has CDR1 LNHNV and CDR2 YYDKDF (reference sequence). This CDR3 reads CATSRDHLMGAYGYTF. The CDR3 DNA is TGTGCCACCAGCAGAGATCACCTAATGGGGGCCTATGGCTACACCTTC.

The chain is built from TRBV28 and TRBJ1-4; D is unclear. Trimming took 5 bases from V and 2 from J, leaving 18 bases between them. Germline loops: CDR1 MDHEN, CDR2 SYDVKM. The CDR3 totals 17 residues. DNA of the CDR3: TGTGCCAGCAGTCCTGACATACCGATGGCGACTAATGAAAAACTGTTTTTT. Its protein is CASSPDIPMATNEKLFF. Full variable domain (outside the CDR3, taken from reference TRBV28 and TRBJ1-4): DVKVTQSSRYLVKRTGEKVFLECVQDMDHENMFWYRQDPGLGLRLIYFSYDVKMKEKGDIPEGYSVSREKKERFSLILESASTNQTSMYLCASSPDIPMATNEKLFFGSGTQLSVL.

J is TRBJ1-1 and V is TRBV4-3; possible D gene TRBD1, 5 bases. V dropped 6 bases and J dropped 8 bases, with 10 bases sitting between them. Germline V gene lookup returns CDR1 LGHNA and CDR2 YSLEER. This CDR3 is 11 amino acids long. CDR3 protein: CASSLGQEAFF. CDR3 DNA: TGCGCCAGCAGTCTTGGACAAGAAGCTTTCTTT.